What follows is one T cell receptor (beta chain) and its context. What it binds is not known. The data belong to a study of T cell responses to AZD1222 COVID-19 vaccine. Whole-study results and caveats: Spike as a whole was targeted by vaccine-associated CD4 TCRs, dominant at 160-218 and 743-854. Females outnumbered males among donors, who were mostly white British; clonal diversity was possibly underestimated.

Data came from immunoSEQ multiplex PCR; TCRdb stores just in-frame clones and leaves some out. Among about 120,000 clones listed, 87% were seen once. Trimming stripped 2 bases from V and 5 bases from J, with 13 bases between. This CDR3 spans 14 amino acids. Per germline, CDR1 SGHTS and CDR2 YDEGEE. This TCR was sampled from an adult who received the AZD1222 COVID-19 vaccine. This sequence joins TRBV5-8 and TRBJ1-2; D is uncertain. The input for sequencing was peripheral blood, taken 28 days after the second AZD1222 dose. The CDR3 DNA sequence: TGTGCCAGCAGCTTTAAAACAGCGCCTTATGGCTACACCTTC. This encodes CASSFKTAPYGYTF. Full variable domain (outside the CDR3, taken from reference TRBV5-8 and TRBJ1-2): EAGVTQSPTHLIKTRGQQATLRCSPISGHTSVYWYQQALGLGLQFLLWYDEGEERNRGNFPPRFSGRQFPNYSSELNVNALELEDSALYLCASSFKTAPYGYTFGSGTRLTVV.